The 23 T cell receptor beta chains below were found in one sample sequenced in a study of control samples from healthy donors and cancer patients. Assay used: immunoSEQ multiplex PCR; TCRdb lists only in-frame clones, some missing. This table has roughly 88,000 clones, approximately 93% appearing once. The source material was blood. Every receptor here comes from a woman younger than 45 in good health.

The CDR3 protein is CASSGQGAGGANVLTF. The CDR3 DNA sequence: TGTGCCAGTAGCGGACAGGGGGCAGGAGGGGCCAACGTCCTGACTTTC. This chain links TRBV19 with TRBJ2-6, with TRBD1 identical over 11 bases. The CDR3 covers 16 residues. The germline V gene encodes CDR1 LNHDA and CDR2 SQIVND (reference sequence). With 6 bases clipped from V and 4 bases from J, the junction kept 5 bases outside the gene matches.

V and J are TRBV4-1 and TRBJ1-6, with D unresolved. Germline-derived CDR1 and CDR2 are MGHRA and YSYEKL. The CDR3 runs to 16 residues. V shed 0 bases and J shed 8 bases, with 14 bases lying between them. The CDR3 bases are TGCGCCAGCAGCCAAGATCCCTCCCCGCGGGATTCACCCCTCCACTTT. Translation: CASSQDPSPRDSPLHF.

This chain joins TRBV3-1 (or the pseudogene TRBV3-2) and TRBJ1-2; D is perhaps TRBD1 (5 bases). Germline V CDR1 and CDR2: LGHDT, YNNKEL (reference sequence). V was cut by 1 base and J by 5 bases, with 5 bases left in between. The CDR3 totals 12 residues. CDR3 sequence reads: CASSQGGYGYTF. CDR3 sequence (DNA): TGTGCCAGCAGCCAAGGGGGGTATGGCTACACCTTC.

This chain joins TRBV5-1 and TRBJ2-2; perhaps TRBD2 as D (6 bases). V shed 6 bases and J shed 5 bases, with 17 bases lying between them. The CDR3 extends over 15 amino acids. The germline V gene encodes CDR1 SGHRS and CDR2 YFSETQ. CDR3 coding DNA: TGCGCCAGCATCCCGGGGCGGGATCTAACCGGGGAGCTGTTTTTT. Translation: CASIPGRDLTGELFF.

The rearrangement links TRBV5-1 to TRBJ1-2; D not resolved. The CDR3 loop spans 14 amino acids. Germline V gives CDR1 SGHRS, CDR2 YFSETQ. The V end lost 3 bases, the J end lost 0 bases, and 9 bases lay between the germline ends. The CDR3 DNA follows: TGCGCCAGCAGCTCCCCCTCCGCTAACTATGGCTACACCTTC. This sequence encodes CASSSPSANYGYTF.

The chain carries TRBV29-1 and TRBJ2-1; 9 bases line up with TRBD1. The CDR3 length is 14 residues. Trimming cost V 4 bases and J 2 bases; bases outside gene matches: 3. Germline CDR1 SQVTM, CDR2 ANQGSEA. The CDR3 here is CSVVGTGTYNEQFF. As DNA, the CDR3 is TGCAGCGTTGTTGGGACAGGGACCTACAATGAGCAGTTCTTC.

V usage is TRBV6-6 and J usage is TRBJ1-1; maybe TRBD1 (6 bases). V dropped 4 bases and J dropped 4 bases, with 13 bases sitting between them. Germline CDR1 is MNHNY and CDR2 is SVGAGI (reference sequence). The CDR3 length is 14 residues. Here the CDR3 DNA reads TGTGCCAGCAGTTCCCCCCGACAGGTCACTGAAGCTTTCTTT. Translating gives CASSSPRQVTEAFF.

The genes are TRBV7-9 and TRBJ2-7, with TRBD1 identical over 8 bases. Trimming cost V 3 bases and J 0 bases; bases outside gene matches: 10. This CDR3 is built from 17 residues. Looked up from germline, CDR1 is SEHNR and CDR2 is FQNEAQ (reference sequence). The CDR3 nucleotides are TGTGCCAGCAGCTTTGAGCAGGGGGCTCCTATCTCCTACGAGCAGTACTTC. It is translated as CASSFEQGAPISYEQYF.

The chain combines TRBV6-2 or TRBV6-3 with TRBJ2-2; D unclear. The V gene lost 0 bases and the J gene lost 4 bases, with 9 bases spanning the gap. This CDR3 has 15 residues. CDR1 MNHEY and CDR2 SVGEGT come from the germline V gene. The CDR3 loop is CASSYSIDSTGELFF. DNA for the CDR3: TGTGCCAGCAGTTACTCGATTGACTCCACCGGGGAGCTGTTTTTT.

The chain employs TRBV5-4 and TRBJ1-2, with a possible D match to TRBD1 (5 bases). This CDR3 has 16 amino acids. The ends were cut back, 0 bases at V and 7 bases at J, with 19 bases in the middle. CDR1 is SGHNT and CDR2 is YYREEE in the germline V gene (reference sequence). The CDR3 DNA reads as TGTGCCAGCAGCTTGGGGGGCGGACGGCTGTCGGGTGGCTACACCTTC. It codes for CASSLGGGRLSGGYTF.

This rearrangement joins TRBV5-4 to TRBJ2-7; no definite D call. This CDR3 has 14 residues. Looked up from germline, CDR1 is SGHNT and CDR2 is YYREEE (reference sequence). V was shortened by 2 bases and J by 0 bases, with 9 bases between the two germline ends. The CDR3 DNA sequence: TGTGCCAGCAGCTTCCCCGGTGGCTCCTACGAGCAGTACTTC. This encodes CASSFPGGSYEQYF.

V usage is TRBV2 and J usage is TRBJ1-2; D not resolved. Germline CDR1 and CDR2: SNHLY and FYNNEI. CDR3 length: 12 residues. The V and J ends lost 6 bases and 7 bases respectively, with 12 bases between them. The CDR3 DNA is TGTGCCAGCAGCGCAGTGATGGCTGGCTACACCTTC. Encoded protein: CASSAVMAGYTF.

V and J are TRBV9 and TRBJ2-2; D is tentatively TRBD1 or TRBD2 (5 bases each). Germline V gives CDR1 SGDLS, CDR2 YYNGEE. The V end lost 1 base, the J end lost 6 bases, and 10 bases lay between the germline ends. The CDR3 runs 14 residues. CDR3 amino acids: CASSVTQGPGELFF. The DNA for the CDR3 is TGTGCCAGCAGCGTAACTCAGGGACCCGGGGAGCTGTTTTTT.

V gene TRBV5-1 combines with J gene TRBJ1-1; TRBD1 might be the D (5 bases). CDR3 size: 14 residues. With 4 bases removed from V and 7 bases from J, the gap between germline ends came to 17 bases. Germline V lookup: CDR1 SGHRS, CDR2 YFSETQ. CDR3 amino acids: CASSLGQRGGEAFF. The CDR3 bases are TGCGCCAGCAGCCTGGGGCAAAGGGGCGGTGAAGCTTTCTTT.

V usage is TRBV7-9 and J usage is TRBJ2-2; 11 bases agree with TRBD2. V lost 5 bases, J lost 7 bases, and 6 bases stayed unmatched. There are 15 residues in the CDR3. The germline V gene has CDR1 SEHNR and CDR2 FQNEAQ (reference sequence). As DNA, the CDR3 is TGTGCCAGCAGCCTTAGCGGGAGGGCCGGCGGGGAGCTGTTTTTT. Translating gives CASSLSGRAGGELFF.

The chain is built from TRBV5-1 and TRBJ2-7; TRBD1 is a possible D gene (6 bases). The CDR3 covers 14 residues. V was cut by 5 bases and J by 0 bases, with 12 bases left in between. The germline gives CDR1 SGHRS, CDR2 YFSETQ. CDR3 protein: CASRGQGLSYEQYF. CDR3 coding DNA: TGCGCCAGCAGGGGACAAGGCCTCTCCTACGAGCAGTACTTC.

The chain links TRBV3-1 (or the pseudogene TRBV3-2) to TRBJ1-3, with D possibly being TRBD1 (6 bases). Germline assignment: CDR1 LGHDT and CDR2 YNNKEL (reference sequence). The CDR3 has 14 residues. Between the trimmed V and J ends, which lost 5 bases and 4 bases, there was a span of 12 bases. The CDR3 bases are TGTGCCAGCAGCACAGGGTGGGGAGGAAACACCATATATTTT. Residues: CASSTGWGGNTIYF.

V gene TRBV7-9 combines with J gene TRBJ2-2, with a possible D match to TRBD1 (6 bases). This CDR3 spans 14 amino acids. Deletions cut 5 bases from V and 6 bases from J, with 13 bases between. Germline CDR1 SEHNR, CDR2 FQNEAQ (reference sequence). The DNA of the CDR3 is TGTGCCAGCAGCGCCAAACAGGGTCCCGGGGAGCTGTTTTTT. Protein sequence: CASSAKQGPGELFF. Drawing the rest from reference TRBV7-9 and TRBJ2-2, the complete variable domain is DTGVSQNPRHKITKRGQNVTFRCDPISEHNRLYWYRQTLGQGPEFLTYFQNEAQLEKSRLLSDRFSAERPKGSFSTLEIQRTEQGDSAMYLCASSAKQGPGELFFGEGSRLTVL.

The chain employs TRBV2 and TRBJ1-6, with 7 bases lining up with TRBD1. V shed 11 bases, J shed 0 bases, and the junction held 1 base outside the gene matches. Germline-derived CDR1 and CDR2 are SNHLY and FYNNEI. The CDR3 covers 13 residues. The CDR3 protein is CADRVSYNSPLHF. The CDR3 nucleotides read TGTGCCGACAGGGTCTCCTATAATTCACCCCTCCACTTT.

V is TRBV2 and J is TRBJ1-5; D not resolved. This CDR3 is built from 14 residues. V was cut by 7 bases and J by 5 bases, with 15 bases left in between. The germline V gene encodes CDR1 SNHLY and CDR2 FYNNEI. The CDR3 loop is CASNETPDHQPQHF. CDR3 in DNA: TGTGCCAGCAACGAGACACCGGATCATCAGCCCCAGCATTTT.

The rearrangement links TRBV2 to TRBJ1-5; D is undetermined. The V gene's germline CDR1 is SNHLY and CDR2 FYNNEI. The CDR3 totals 12 residues. Trimming pared 6 bases from V and 4 bases from J, leaving 7 bases between. The chain's CDR3 is CASSPGNQPQHF. CDR3 nucleotides: TGTGCCAGCAGCCCCGGGAATCAGCCCCAGCATTTT. Full variable domain (rest looked up from reference TRBV2 and TRBJ1-5): EPEVTQTPSHQVTQMGQEVILRCVPISNHLYFYWYRQILGQKVEFLVSFYNNEISEKSEIFDDQFSVERPDGSNFTLKIRSTKLEDSAMYFCASSPGNQPQHFGDGTRLSIL.

The chain links TRBV20-1 to TRBJ2-5; D perhaps matches TRBD2 (6 bases). From germline, CDR1 is DFQATT and CDR2 SNEGSKA (reference sequence). V was clipped by 3 bases and J by 5 bases, with 10 bases between them. CDR3 length: 12 amino acids. Here the CDR3 reads CSASRLGETQYF. Written as DNA, the CDR3 is TGCAGTGCTAGTCGACTAGGGGAGACCCAGTACTTC.

V is TRBV9 and J is TRBJ1-5; D call uncertain. V gave up 0 bases and J gave up 1 base, with 11 bases separating them. Germline CDR1 and CDR2: SGDLS and YYNGEE. The length of the CDR3 is 16 residues. The CDR3: CASSVEAGNSNQPQHF. CDR3 in DNA: TGTGCCAGCAGCGTAGAGGCCGGAAACAGCAATCAGCCCCAGCATTTT.